This TCR beta chain was sequenced in a study of cytomegalovirus exposure and HLA in healthy donors. Study context: In terms of ancestry, the Caucasian-associated cluster contained about 81% of the 398 genotyped donors. Overall study results and limits: In a later analysis, a missense DCLRE1C variant was linked to TCR beta V- and J-gene trimming.

Germline-derived CDR1 and CDR2 are MGHRA and YSYEKL. V gave up 0 bases and J gave up 2 bases, with 20 bases separating them. The CDR3 spans 18 residues. Worth noting for this clone: Its antigen remains unknown.

Unrecorded immune exposures were likely, despite nominal health at sampling. PCR was performed using 60 Vbeta and 13 Jbeta primers. The repertoire was sequenced with immunoSEQ multiplex PCR; TCRdb's copy has only in-frame clones and lacks some. The sample records fewer than 35,000 clones, around nine tenths being singletons. This chain uses TRBV4-1 with TRBJ2-7, with D perhaps matching TRBD2 (5 bases). This sequence was found in a boy aged 10-17 years in good health and CMV-seronegative. Sequenced: PBMCs. The CDR3 loop is CASSQEAQEDYGTYEQYF. The CDR3 bases are TGCGCCAGCAGCCAAGAAGCCCAAGAAGACTACGGCACCTACGAGCAGTACTTC.